These 15 T cell receptor beta chains originate from one sample sequenced in a study of metastatic and nonmetastatic thyroid tumors. No patient received treatment before thyroid surgery. TCRdb ran MiXCR on the PCR reads. Of some 38,000 clones listed, around a fifth were seen once; the top ten hold around 17%. Input material: blood. These TCRs come from a female donor with papillary thyroid cancer or a benign thyroid nodule (not recorded which). Some clones in this sample may be carry-over from other donors' samples.

As regards this clone: A junction end diverges from the germline sequence, so it may reflect a read error. The CDR3 DNA reads TGTGCCGGCAGCTTATATTTAGCGGGAGGATTTTACGAGCAGTACTTC. The encoded protein is CAGSLYLAGGFYEQYF. The chain has TRBV11-2 and TRBJ2-7; 10 positions agree with TRBD2. The CDR3 contains 16 residues. From germline, CDR1 is SGHAT and CDR2 FQNNGV.

At least ten counts were recorded for this clone. Distinct nucleotide sequences in the sample also encode this CDR3. The chain is built from TRBV20-1 and TRBJ2-5; TRBD2 is a possible D gene (5 bases). The CDR3 is made up of 13 amino acids. Trimming stripped 6 bases from V and 5 bases from J, with 16 bases between. Germline assignment: CDR1 DFQATT and CDR2 SNEGSKA (reference sequence). The CDR3 sequence is CSAETTLSETQYF. The CDR3 region has the DNA TGCAGTGCCGAGACTACCCTGAGCGAGACCCAGTACTTC.

This rearrangement joins TRBV9 to TRBJ2-3, with TRBD2 matching over 8 bases. Unmatched junction bases numbered 6, after V lost 4 bases and J lost 5 bases. This CDR3 has 14 amino acids. The germline gives CDR1 SGDLS, CDR2 YYNGEE. In DNA, the CDR3 is TGTGCCAGCAGCTATGGACTAGCTAGAGATACGCAGTATTTT. This sequence encodes CASSYGLARDTQYF.

On this clone: The junction departs from the called germline gene at one end, perhaps through a read error. The gene calls are TRBV12-3 or TRBV12-4 and TRBJ1-5; D not certain. The CDR3 spans 14 residues. Here the CDR3 DNA reads TGTGCCAGCAGCTTAGTCGCGGATGAGCAGCCCCATCATTTT. Translating gives CASSLVADEQPHHF.

This clone showed up just once. With a much larger clone just one base away, this may be a read error. The V gene is TRBV20-1, the J gene TRBJ2-7; 10 bases fit TRBD1. Germline CDR1 and CDR2: DFQATT and SNEGSKA (reference sequence). V lost 6 bases to trimming and J lost 5 bases; unmatched junction nucleotides: 10. The CDR3 spans 14 residues. The CDR3 DNA is TGCAGTGCCAGGACAGGGGGAGTATACCACGAGCAGTACTTC. It yields the protein CSARTGGVYHEQYF.

This clone was counted between two and nine times. An end of the junction does not agree with germline; a read error may underlie this. The J gene is TRBJ2-7, the V gene TRBV28; 7 positions agree with TRBD1. Germline CDR1 and CDR2: MDHEN and SYDVKM. This CDR3 is 14 amino acids long. The chain's CDR3 is CASSPVGQSYEHYF. The CDR3 DNA sequence: TGTGCCAGCAGTCCGGTGGGACAGAGCTACGAGCATTATTTC.

As for this clone: A much more abundant neighbour one base away suggests this may be a read error. As DNA, the CDR3 is TGTGCCAGCATCCCGGACAGGGTCGGGCAAGAGACCCAGTACTTC. Protein product: CASIPDRVGQETQYF. The chain combines TRBV3-1 with TRBJ2-5; TRBD1 aligns across 8 bases. Germline V gives CDR1 LGHDT, CDR2 YNNKEL (reference sequence). The J segment lost 2 bases and the V segment lost 7 bases, leaving 9 bases of the junction unmatched. The length of the CDR3 is 15 residues.

This clone has only a few counts. The chain has TRBV28 and TRBJ1-2; perhaps TRBD1 as D (5 bases). CDR1 and CDR2 from the germline V gene are MDHEN and SYDVKM. The CDR3 extends over 15 amino acids. V was pared by 2 bases and J by 8 bases, with 18 bases between. CDR3 sequence reads: CASSLPSWGSGGYTF. DNA for the CDR3: TGTGCCAGCAGTTTACCGTCATGGGGGTCTGGAGGCTACACCTTC.

This clone has ten or more counts. The chain has TRBV12-3 or TRBV12-4 and TRBJ2-5; D remains unclear. The CDR3 extends over 16 amino acids. V was trimmed by 6 bases and J by 2 bases, leaving 19 bases between them. The CDR3 sequence is CASSLRSGFGQETQYF. CDR3 nucleotide sequence: TGTGCCAGCAGCTTAAGGTCCGGGTTTGGGCAAGAGACCCAGTACTTC.

This sequence joins TRBV5-5 and TRBJ2-7, with D tentatively TRBD1 (5 bases). The germline CDR1 and CDR2 sequences are SGHKS and YYEKEE (reference sequence). The CDR3 is 13 residues long. Trimming pared 2 bases from V and 3 bases from J, leaving 9 bases between. CDR3 DNA: TGTGCCAGCAGCTTTGTTGACAGCTACGAGCAGTACTTC. Translation: CASSFVDSYEQYF.

This clone was seen ten or more times. V gene TRBV28 combines with J gene TRBJ2-1; 8 bases map to TRBD2. Germline CDR1 reads MDHEN; CDR2 reads SYDVKM. With 0 bases clipped from V and 1 base from J, the junction kept 2 bases outside the gene matches. This CDR3 comprises 16 residues. CDR3 sequence reads: CASSLWLAGSYNEQFF. For the CDR3, the DNA is TGTGCCAGCAGTTTATGGCTAGCGGGTTCCTACAATGAGCAGTTCTTC.

There are many counts of this clone. The chain employs TRBV29-1 and TRBJ1-2; D unclear. The CDR3 is 13 residues long. The V and J ends lost 5 bases and 0 bases respectively, with 10 bases between them. Per germline, CDR1 SQVTM and CDR2 ANQGSEA. DNA for the CDR3: TGCAGCGTTCGTCAGACGGCTAACTATGGCTACACCTTC. The encoded protein is CSVRQTANYGYTF.

In its sample, this clone was seen many times. This chain joins TRBV11-1 and TRBJ2-2, with TRBD2 identical over 10 bases. This CDR3 region has 16 residues. Germline V CDR1 and CDR2: SGHAT, FQDESV (reference sequence). Trimming removed 4 bases from V and 3 bases from J; junction bases left unmatched: 5. The CDR3 DNA reads TGTGCCAGCAGCTCATTAGCGGGAGGATACACCGGGGAGCTGTTTTTT. It encodes CASSSLAGGYTGELFF.

This clone has at least ten counts. The gene calls are TRBV27 and TRBJ2-2; 7 bases are shared with TRBD2. The CDR3 consists of 14 residues. V lost 5 bases, J lost 4 bases, and 4 bases stayed unmatched. Germline V lookup: CDR1 MNHEY, CDR2 SMNVEV (reference sequence). The CDR3: CASSGGSSTGELFF. CDR3 nucleotides: TGTGCCAGCAGTGGCGGGAGCAGCACCGGGGAGCTGTTTTTT.

This clone was seen ten or more times. The chain employs TRBV7-3 and TRBJ2-7; D possibly uses TRBD1 or TRBD2 (5 bases each). From germline, CDR1 is SGHTA and CDR2 FQGTGA. This CDR3 has 17 residues. Between the trimmed V and J ends, which lost 3 bases and 0 bases, there was a span of 18 bases. This CDR3 is CASSLKPPGRDSYEQYF. The CDR3 region has the DNA TGTGCCAGCAGCTTGAAACCTCCGGGACGCGACTCCTACGAGCAGTACTTC.